This is a list of T cell receptor beta chains from one sample in a study of blood T cell repertoires in COVID-19. The data were produced by immunoSEQ multiplex PCR, yet TCRdb's version contains in-frame clones alone and is incomplete. Here the sample spans approximately 130,000 clones, roughly 80% being singletons. What was sequenced was peripheral blood. The receptors were gathered from a human donor in a cohort sampled during active COVID-19. The CDR3 runs from the conserved cysteine through the conserved F or W. The D gene is left open where the match is weak. Size is stated for part of the rows, as once, few or many counts, or as a class when the clone is expanded.

cdr3_length	v_call	j_call	clone_size	d_call	cdr3_aa
15	TRBV7-9	TRBJ1-2	-	-	CASSPTLARGYGYTF
14	TRBV7-2	TRBJ2-5	-	-	CASSSQGGRETQYF
13	TRBV6-5	TRBJ1-1	once	-	CASSPVGGPEAFF
16	TRBV7-8	TRBJ1-4	-	-	CASSLGQGRANEKLFF
14	TRBV3-1/TRBV3-2	TRBJ2-6	-	-	CASSQFTGANVLTF
16	TRBV19	TRBJ2-3	-	TRBD1	CASSIGQGGTTDTQYF
14	TRBV10-2	TRBJ2-1	-	-	CASSELASANEQFF
14	TRBV5-5	TRBJ2-7	-	TRBD1	CASSLWDRAYEQYF
15	TRBV5-1	TRBJ2-7	-	-	CASSFRTGFSYEQYF
14	TRBV6-6	TRBJ2-3	few	TRBD2	CASRRTSGEDTQYF
16	TRBV5-4	TRBJ2-3	-	-	CASSLAAGPPTDTQYF
13	TRBV6-5	TRBJ2-1	once	TRBD2	CASPSGGLNEQFF
16	TRBV19	TRBJ1-6	few	-	CASSIHPGSYNSPLHF
15	TRBV6-5	TRBJ2-7	-	-	CASSYARAGWYEQYF
14	TRBV28	TRBJ2-7	few	-	CASTNMGGGPEQYF
18	TRBV3-1/TRBV3-2	TRBJ1-4	-	TRBD1	CASSRDPGTGGANEKLFF
13	TRBV19	TRBJ2-5	-	TRBD2	CASQRGGRETQYF
15	TRBV5-8	TRBJ2-5	-	-	CASSLEAAAQETQYF
16	TRBV3-1/TRBV3-2	TRBJ2-1	few	TRBD1	CASRDRGGDSYNEQFF
14	TRBV5-1	TRBJ2-7	-	-	CASSLDQGLNEQYF
11	TRBV20-1	TRBJ2-7	-	TRBD1	CSAGQGYEQYF
16	TRBV19	TRBJ2-5	-	TRBD2	CASSGIAGAYQETQYF
16	TRBV4-3	TRBJ1-2	-	-	CASSQAQGISYYGYTF
16	TRBV12-2	TRBJ2-2	once	-	CASRSHRDKNTGELFF
17	TRBV5-6	TRBJ2-3	-	TRBD2	CASSSWTSGGMGDTQYF
12	TRBV29-1	TRBJ1-2	once	-	CSVDGQNYGYTF
16	TRBV19	TRBJ2-6	-	-	CASIDGTRSGANVLTF
16	TRBV2	TRBJ2-5	-	TRBD2	CASSPGASGGRETQYF
15	TRBV7-2	TRBJ2-7	-	-	CASSLGQGFIHEQYF
14	TRBV2	TRBJ1-1	-	TRBD1	CASSGRDRGTEAFF
16	TRBV7-6	TRBJ2-5	-	-	CASSLEQGTKRETQYF
15	TRBV7-2	TRBJ2-5	once	TRBD1	CASSRDSRTRGTQYF
14	TRBV4-1	TRBJ2-7	-	-	CASSQDPRDGEQYF
17	TRBV4-1	TRBJ1-4	-	-	CASSQAPGRIGNEKLFF
13	TRBV6-5	TRBJ1-5	-	-	CASSYSQDQPQHF
15	TRBV4-3	TRBJ2-5	-	-	CASSQDSGDWKTQYF
14	TRBV11-3	TRBJ2-4	-	-	CASSRQDVRNIQYF
15	TRBV4-3	TRBJ2-7	-	-	CASSQDSKGANEQYF
14	TRBV3-1/TRBV3-2	TRBJ2-7	-	TRBD2	CASRRSGGIYEQYF
16	TRBV5-1	TRBJ1-1	-	-	CASSLAGNTISAGAFF
11	TRBV2	TRBJ2-7	-	-	CASSDPREQYF
13	TRBV29-1	TRBJ1-1	-	TRBD1	CSGRQGPWTEAFF
15	TRBV19	TRBJ2-7	-	TRBD2	CASTLAGTGSYEQYF
15	TRBV3-1/TRBV3-2	TRBJ1-2	-	TRBD1	CASSQVDRAGYGYTF
15	TRBV13	TRBJ2-7	-	TRBD1	CASSLGWTGPVEQYF
12	TRBV7-2	TRBJ2-7	-	-	CASSDRSYEQYF
14	TRBV7-2	TRBJ2-3	-	-	CASSFGSGTDTQYF